Listed here is a single TCR beta chain. Its antigen is still unknown. Nothing much larger sits one base from this clone, and base qualities are not available. The data were taken from a study of T cell responses to AZD1222 COVID-19 vaccine (dated by TCRdb to the early 2020s). Regarding the research as a whole: Because spike-specific TCR depth and breadth did not differ between the two schedules, AZD1222 recipients who got a second dose at roughly 4 weeks were pooled with those who got a second dose at roughly 12 weeks. TCR sequencing was performed for approximately 240 trial participants, of whom about 210 were given two doses of AZD1222 and some 26 were given two doses of MenACWY control vaccine. Trial participants were enrolled by age into 18-55, 56-69 and 70-plus year subgroups, with approximately 160, 26 and 62 TCR-sequenced participants respectively.

The CDR3 regions of human TCRbeta chains were subjected to immunosequencing. On the authors' methods: Repertoire TCRs were matched against a reference library of SARS-CoV-2-specific TCRs generated with the MIRA antigen-specificity platform. Breadth meant the fraction of unique TCRs that were SARS-CoV-2-associated, whereas depth meant the fraction of total T cells that were SARS-CoV-2-associated. Using the MIRA data, each spike-specific TCR was assigned both to the spike region to which the TCR was reactive and to a CD4 or CD8 class. Log10-transformed breadth and depth values were compared by one-way ANOVA with Sidak's multiple comparisons tests. TCRdb limited this immuneACCESS table to in-frame rearrangements with V and J called. A share of clones is missing; checked studies link under half to unresolved V genes, and the rest is unexplained. D and trimming were read from the DNA, whereas the V and J calls and clone size are those reported in that table. This sample comprises some 120,000 clones, roughly 90% of them detected only once. Clones ranked in the top ten supply 2.8% of the sample.

The CDR3 has 13 amino acids, counting the end cysteine and phenylalanine. Kept here is only the CDR3 DNA, which spans 39 bases and is read in frame from base 1. The CDR1 and CDR2 encoded by the germline V gene are MNHEY and SVGAGI. Cut back by 9 bases and 3 bases, the V and J ends lie 14 bases apart. The sample's time point label is to be understood as: baseline before first vaccination. The vaccinee samples were drawn from two UK trials, COV001 and COV002, one of which was a single-blind randomized controlled phase 2/3 trial testing AZD1222 (ChAdOx1 nCoV-19) in healthy adults. For TCRbeta chain sequencing, PBMC samples were collected from trial participants at day 0 and at day 28 after the second dose. General conclusions and limits of the study: Most participants were white British and females outnumbered males, and the authors suggested that clonal diversity may have been underestimated. Nearly half of unique spike-specific TCRs reportedly recognized epitopes outside regions mutated in the B.1.351 and B.1.1.7 variants. After two AZD1222 doses, spike-specific TCR breadth and depth were significantly higher than at day 0 and than in MenACWY recipients. Because no day 14 peak-response samples were available, repertoires were characterized only after the peak T cell response. Only a handful of AZD1222 recipients were SARS-CoV-2 seropositive at baseline, limiting conclusions about previously exposed vaccinees. CD4 TCRs associated with the vaccine covered the entire spike protein, and the dominant responses were in regions 160-218 and 743-854. The 56-69-year group was small, and its depth increase did not reach significance, likely because of low power.

The material was peripheral blood, obtained on day 0 of AZD1222 vaccination. The V gene is TRBV6-5 and the J gene is TRBJ1-2; tentative D gene TRBD1, with 5 bases matching. The receptor was derived from an adult in good health. The DNA sequence is TGTGCCAGTAAAGGGGAAGGAGACTATGGCTACACCTTC. Translated, it gives CASKGEGDYGYTF.